Listed here are 25 T cell receptor beta chains from one sample, sequenced in a study of T cell changes during pregnancy in multiple sclerosis. Assay used: immunoSEQ multiplex PCR; TCRdb lists only in-frame clones, some missing. The sample records 70,000 to 95,000 clones, around nine tenths being singletons. Sequenced here: CD4+ T cells from peripheral blood mononuclear cells, sampled in the second trimester of pregnancy. The receptors were sampled from a female donor with multiple sclerosis, enrolled in a pregnancy study.

The J gene is TRBJ1-6, the V gene TRBV5-5; 8 bases are shared with TRBD1. The junction had 4 bases not matched to a gene; V was cut back by 4 bases and J by 4 bases. There are 15 residues in the CDR3. Germline values: CDR1 SGHKS, CDR2 YYEKEE (reference sequence). The CDR3 spells CASSLTGDYNSPLHF. The CDR3 DNA sequence: TGTGCCAGCAGCCTGACAGGGGATTATAATTCACCCCTCCACTTT.

The chain has TRBV18 and TRBJ2-7, with 9 bases aligning to TRBD1. In germline, CDR1 is KGHSH, CDR2 LQKENI. V was pared by 3 bases and J by 3 bases, with 12 bases of the junction left unmatched. This CDR3 contains 17 residues. CDR3 protein: CASSPGVGTGIRYEQYF. The CDR3 DNA is TGTGCCAGCTCACCCGGGGTCGGGACAGGGATCCGCTACGAGCAGTACTTC.

This chain links TRBV18 with TRBJ2-5, with 7 bases fitting TRBD1. The V and J ends lost 3 bases and 5 bases, in that order; junction bases with no gene match: 6. The CDR3 extends over 14 amino acids. CDR1 and CDR2 (germline): KGHSH, LQKENI. CDR3 bases: TGTGCCAGCTCACCTGGAGGACAGGCGGAGACCCAGTACTTC. As protein: CASSPGGQAETQYF.

This rearrangement joins TRBV7-9 to TRBJ1-5, with 8 bases fitting TRBD1. J gave up 11 bases and V 0 bases, and 12 bases lay outside the gene matches. This CDR3 spans 16 amino acids. Germline V gene sequence: CDR1 SEHNR, CDR2 FQNEAQ (reference sequence). The CDR3 region is CASSLASGGAWKAQHF. In DNA, the CDR3 is TGTGCCAGCAGCTTAGCGTCAGGGGGCGCTTGGAAGGCCCAGCATTTT.

This chain links TRBV7-3 with TRBJ2-1, with a tentative D call TRBD2 (5 bases). Germline V gene data show CDR1 as SGHTA and CDR2 as FQGTGA. The CDR3 length is 17 residues. V lost 1 base and J lost 4, with 17 bases in between. The CDR3 bases are TGTGCCAGCAGCTTAATCCCCGGGGTCAACCAGTACAATGAGCAGTTCTTC. The encoded protein is CASSLIPGVNQYNEQFF.

The rearrangement links TRBV10-3 to TRBJ1-2; weak D call: TRBD1 (5 bases). The CDR3 extends over 18 amino acids. Germline V CDR1 and CDR2: ENHRY, SYGVKD. Trimming took off 2 bases at V and 4 bases at J, with 23 bases between the two ends. CDR3 region: CAISEPTGGAARLYGYTF. The CDR3 DNA reads TGTGCCATCAGTGAGCCTACAGGCGGAGCCGCGCGACTCTATGGCTACACCTTC.

The chain carries TRBV13 and TRBJ1-1; 7 nucleotides match TRBD1. CDR1 is PRHDT and CDR2 is FYEKMQ in the germline V gene (reference sequence). Trimming took 7 bases from V and 1 from J; bases not matched to a gene: 3. The CDR3 runs to 13 residues. The CDR3 loop is CASTRTGNTEAFF. DNA of the CDR3: TGTGCCAGCACCCGGACAGGGAACACTGAAGCTTTCTTT.

This chain uses TRBV29-1 with TRBJ1-2; 7 positions agree with TRBD1. The germline V gene encodes CDR1 SQVTM and CDR2 ANQGSEA. V shed 7 bases and J 9 bases; nucleotides not matched to a gene: 8. This CDR3 has 11 amino acids. The CDR3 sequence is CSAGTAIRYTF. Written as DNA, the CDR3 is TGCAGCGCCGGGACAGCTATTCGCTACACCTTC. Using reference TRBV29-1 and TRBJ1-2 for the parts outside the CDR3, the full variable domain is SAVISQKPSRDICQRGTSLTIQCQVDSQVTMMFWYRQQPGQSLTLIATANQGSEATYESGFVIDKFPISRPNLTFSTLTVSNMSPEDSSIYLCSAGTAIRYTFGSGTRLTVV.

This sequence joins TRBV5-6 and TRBJ2-3; 9 bases align to TRBD2. The V gene end was trimmed by 1 base and the J gene end by 5 bases; junction bases not matched to a gene: 5. CDR1 and CDR2 (germline): SGHDT, YYEEEE. The CDR3 length is 15 residues. The CDR3 nucleotides read TGTGCCAGCAGCTTGAAGAATAGCGGGGGAGATACGCAGTATTTT. As protein: CASSLKNSGGDTQYF.

V is TRBV11-1 and J is TRBJ2-7; the D gene is possibly TRBD2 (7 bases). V was cut by 5 bases and J by 4 bases, with 24 bases left in between. The CDR3 consists of 17 residues. Germline loops: CDR1 SGHAT, CDR2 FQDESV (reference sequence). CDR3 nucleotides: TGTGCCAGCAGCGGCGGACTTGGGGGCGGGAGAGGGTACGAGCAGTACTTC. It encodes CASSGGLGGGRGYEQYF.

The chain is built from TRBV6-1 and TRBJ1-5, with no clear D. V was shortened by 3 bases and J by 7 bases, with 16 bases between the two germline ends. The germline CDR1 and CDR2 sequences are MNHNS and SASEGT. The CDR3 is 15 amino acids. DNA of the CDR3: TGTGCCAGCAGTGACCGCGGGGAACCCGACCAGCCCCAGCATTTT. Protein: CASSDRGEPDQPQHF.

The genes are TRBV19 and TRBJ1-5, with D possibly TRBD1 on 6 matching bases. The V gene lost 9 bases and the J gene lost 6 bases, with 15 bases spanning the gap. There are 13 residues in the CDR3. Germline-derived CDR1 and CDR2 are LNHDA and SQIVND (reference sequence). As DNA, the CDR3 is TGTGCCAGCTTCGGACAGAGCGGTCAGCCCCAGCATTTT. This sequence encodes CASFGQSGQPQHF.

J is TRBJ2-3 and V is TRBV7-9, with D possibly being TRBD2 (5 bases). This CDR3 contains 15 residues. Between the trimmed V and J ends, which lost 5 bases and 5 bases, there was a span of 17 bases. CDR1 is SEHNR and CDR2 is FQNEAQ in the germline V gene (reference sequence). Here the CDR3 DNA reads TGTGCCAGCAGCCCCCCTCCAGCCCGGGGAGATACGCAGTATTTT. It is translated as CASSPPPARGDTQYF.

The V and J genes are TRBV28 and TRBJ1-2; unclear D gene. The CDR3 is 14 amino acids. V lost 2 bases, J lost 2 bases, and 9 bases lay in between. CDR1 is MDHEN, CDR2 SYDVKM, per germline. CDR3 DNA: TGTGCCAGCAGTTTAACGCGCGGAAACTATGGCTACACCTTC. Translation: CASSLTRGNYGYTF.

The V gene is TRBV7-3, the J gene TRBJ2-3, with D possibly TRBD1 on 6 matching bases. V gave up 4 bases and J gave up 4 bases, with 9 bases separating them. Per the germline V gene, CDR1 is SGHTA and CDR2 is FQGTGA. The CDR3 covers 13 residues. CDR3 residues: CASSSGVPDTQYF. The CDR3 DNA sequence: TGTGCCAGCAGCTCAGGGGTTCCAGATACGCAGTATTTT.

The chain has TRBV2 and TRBJ2-3, with 9 bases lining up with TRBD1. Trimming at V came to 0 bases and at J to 6 bases, leaving 7 bases not matched to a gene. Per germline, CDR1 SNHLY and CDR2 FYNNEI. This CDR3 contains 16 residues. Written as DNA, the CDR3 is TGTGCCAGCAGTGAAGCGAGGGGACAGGGTATGGATACGCAGTATTTT. Its protein product is CASSEARGQGMDTQYF.

The chain employs TRBV2 and TRBJ1-6; tentative D call: TRBD1 (5 bases). Per germline, CDR1 SNHLY and CDR2 FYNNEI. The V end lost 4 bases, the J end lost 6 bases, and 10 bases lay between the germline ends. This CDR3 contains 14 residues. The DNA of the CDR3 is TGTGCCAGCAGTGGATCGGGGGTTAATTCACCCCTCCACTTT. Its protein is CASSGSGVNSPLHF. The whole variable domain, remainder taken from reference TRBV2 and TRBJ1-6, is EPEVTQTPSHQVTQMGQEVILRCVPISNHLYFYWYRQILGQKVEFLVSFYNNEISEKSEIFDDQFSVERPDGSNFTLKIRSTKLEDSAMYFCASSGSGVNSPLHFGNGTRLTVT.

The chain combines TRBV7-3 with TRBJ2-7; the match to TRBD1 covers 10 bases. This CDR3 has 16 amino acids. The ends lost 4 bases at V and 5 bases at J; junction bases unmatched: 11. Germline V gene sequence: CDR1 SGHTA, CDR2 FQGTGA. The CDR3 loop reads CASSSNRDRGPHEQYF. In nucleotides, the CDR3 is TGTGCCAGCAGCTCCAACCGGGACAGGGGTCCCCACGAGCAGTACTTC.

The chain joins TRBV20-1 to TRBJ2-5; no clear D. V lost 5 bases and J 2 bases, leaving 3 bases between the germline ends. This CDR3 is 10 amino acids long. CDR1 DFQATT and CDR2 SNEGSKA come from the germline V gene (reference sequence). The DNA of the CDR3 is TGCAGTGCTCGGCAAGAGACCCAGTACTTC. Translation gives CSARQETQYF.

The chain couples TRBV5-1 to TRBJ2-2, with 13 bases that match TRBD2. Germline V gene lookup returns CDR1 SGHRS and CDR2 YFSETQ. The CDR3 extends over 15 amino acids. V lost 3 bases to trimming and J lost 6 bases; unmatched junction nucleotides: 2. This CDR3 reads CASSSTSGRSGELFF. The CDR3 nucleotides are TGCGCCAGCAGCTCGACTAGCGGGAGGTCCGGGGAGCTGTTTTTT.

V is TRBV7-3 and J is TRBJ2-1; D is possibly TRBD2 (5 bases). The CDR3 loop spans 13 amino acids. Germline CDR1 and CDR2: SGHTA and FQGTGA. The V and J ends lost 6 bases and 14 bases respectively, with 20 bases between them. The CDR3 bases are TGTGCCAGCAGTCCTGCGGTCGGCGCGGGCAAGTTCTTC. This encodes CASSPAVGAGKFF.

The chain carries TRBV18 and TRBJ1-2, with D unclear. The CDR3 is made up of 14 amino acids. Deletions cut 0 bases from V and 8 bases from J, with 13 bases between. CDR1 KGHSH and CDR2 LQKENI come from the germline V gene. Written as DNA, the CDR3 is TGTGCCAGCTCACCACCTGCCCAACGGGAAGGCTACACCTTC. It codes for CASSPPAQREGYTF. Variable domain in full (rest from reference TRBV18 and TRBJ1-2): NAGVMQNPRHLVRRRGQEARLRCSPMKGHSHVYWYRQLPEEGLKFMVYLQKENIIDESGMPKERFSAEFPKEGPSILRIQQVVRGDSAAYFCASSPPAQREGYTFGSGTRLTVV.

The chain joins TRBV15 to TRBJ2-2; D unresolved. The CDR3 length is 14 residues. The V gene's germline CDR1 is LNHNV and CDR2 YYDKDF (reference sequence). The V and J ends lost 4 bases and 1 base respectively, with 7 bases between them. CDR3 nucleotide sequence: TGTGCCACCAGCAACCGACAGAACACCGGGGAGCTGTTTTTT. This gives the protein CATSNRQNTGELFF.

This sequence joins TRBV11-1 and TRBJ1-1; possibly TRBD1 for D (6 bases). Germline CDR1 and CDR2: SGHAT and FQDESV (reference sequence). The ends were cut back, 5 bases at V and 1 base at J, with 8 bases in the middle. The CDR3 totals 13 residues. The DNA for the CDR3 is TGTGCCAGCAGCCAGGGACAGAACACTGAAGCTTTCTTT. As protein: CASSQGQNTEAFF.

The V call is TRBV10-3, the J call TRBJ1-2, with 7 bases that match TRBD1. The CDR3 sequence is 13 residues long. The V gene end was trimmed by 3 bases and the J gene end by 8 bases; junction bases not matched to a gene: 6. CDR1 and CDR2 (germline): ENHRY, SYGVKD. The CDR3 DNA is TGTGCCATCAGTGATGGGACAGAATGGGGCTACACCTTC. Its protein product is CAISDGTEWGYTF.